One sample yielded the 27 T cell receptor beta chains listed below, sequenced in a study of shared clonotypes between healthy human individuals (dated by TCRdb to about 2020). The library was prepared using the immunoSEQ multiplex PCR assay. TCRdb took over this immuneACCESS table, retaining in-frame rearrangements with V and J assigned. Such tables are incomplete; in checked studies, under half of the missing clones stem from an unresolved V gene, and the remainder is unexplained. Recorded for this sample are about 1,800,000 clones; about 95% of them occurred a single time. The ten largest clonotypes hold 1% to 1.5% of the sample. For the CD8 naive samples, CD45RO-negative cells were positively selected for CCR7, yielding a CD45RA+CCR7+ population from which TemRA cells were excluded. The material sequenced was naive CD8+ T cells sorted from blood. The label giving this sample's cell subset or site can be read as: CD45RA+CCR7+. The origin of the receptors is a man between 18 and 29 years old in good health.

Worth noting for this clone: This sample includes further DNA sequences coding for the same CDR3. CDR3 in amino acids: CASSLGRNTEAFF. CDR3 in DNA: TGTGCCAGCAGTTTAGGTCGGAACACTGAAGCTTTCTTT. V gene TRBV28 combines with J gene TRBJ1-1; D uncertain. The germline gives CDR1 MDHEN, CDR2 SYDVKM. This CDR3 region has 13 residues. The V end was cut by 2 bases, the J end by 1 base, with 5 bases between.

The chain has TRBV5-4 and TRBJ2-7; 9 nucleotides line up with TRBD1. This CDR3 has 14 residues. Germline V CDR1 and CDR2: SGHNT, YYREEE (reference sequence). Losses at the gene ends were 4 bases for V and 5 bases for J; bases not matched to a gene: 7. The CDR3 sequence is CASSPWTGDDEQYF. In DNA, the CDR3 is TGTGCCAGCAGCCCATGGACAGGGGACGACGAGCAGTACTTC.

Details on this clone: A much larger clone differs from this one at a single base, so this may be a read error. The gene calls are TRBV5-1 and TRBJ2-7; 9 nucleotides align to TRBD1. CDR1 SGHRS and CDR2 YFSETQ come from the germline V gene. The CDR3 is 14 residues long. Trimming removed 4 bases from V and 3 bases from J; junction bases left unmatched: 5. The CDR3 coding sequence is TGCGCCAGCAGCCTGGACAGGGGAAACTACGAGCAGTACTTC. Translation: CASSLDRGNYEQYF. Filled out from reference TRBV5-1 and TRBJ2-7, the complete variable domain reads KAGVTQTPRYLIKTRGQQVTLSCSPISGHRSVSWYQQTPGQGLQFLFEYFSETQRNKGNFPGRFSGRQFSNSRSEMNVSTLELGDSALYLCASSLDRGNYEQYFGPGTRLTVT.

The chain joins TRBV5-4 to TRBJ2-7; 8 nucleotides match TRBD1. V lost 3 bases and J lost 5; bases outside the gene matches: 7. Germline V gene data show CDR1 as SGHNT and CDR2 as YYREEE (reference sequence). The length of the CDR3 is 14 residues. The CDR3 loop is CASSSIDRGNEQYF. CDR3 DNA sequence: TGTGCCAGCAGCTCGATTGACAGGGGTAACGAGCAGTACTTC.

This chain joins TRBV15 and TRBJ2-5, with D perhaps TRBD1 (5 bases). V was trimmed by 6 bases and J by 5 bases, leaving 16 bases between them. The CDR3 has 14 residues. Germline lookup yields CDR1 LNHNV and CDR2 YYDKDF (reference sequence). The CDR3: CATSHQGGGETQYF. In nucleotides, the CDR3 is TGTGCCACCAGTCATCAGGGTGGTGGGGAGACCCAGTACTTC.

The gene calls are TRBV5-4 and TRBJ2-2; D gene uncertain. The germline gives CDR1 SGHNT, CDR2 YYREEE (reference sequence). The CDR3 contains 14 residues. V was trimmed by 6 bases and J by 1 base, leaving 10 bases between them. The CDR3 protein is CASTPGENTGELFF. CDR3 bases: TGTGCCAGCACGCCTGGGGAGAACACCGGGGAGCTGTTTTTT.

This clone turned up a few times. The V gene is TRBV9, the J gene TRBJ1-6; no firm D call. V lost 0 bases and J lost 6, with 10 bases in between. Germline V gene sequence: CDR1 SGDLS, CDR2 YYNGEE. The CDR3 sequence is 15 residues long. This CDR3 reads CASSVEHGSNSPLHF. CDR3 nucleotide sequence: TGTGCCAGCAGCGTAGAACACGGGTCTAATTCACCCCTCCACTTT.

The chain employs TRBV5-1 and TRBJ2-7, with 8 bases aligning to TRBD2. Germline V lookup: CDR1 SGHRS, CDR2 YFSETQ. The trim removed 4 bases at V and 4 bases at J, leaving 7 bases unmatched. CDR3 length equals 14 residues. The CDR3 DNA reads TGCGCCAGCAGCCGCACTAGCGGAGATTACGAGCAGTACTTC. Protein sequence: CASSRTSGDYEQYF.

This clone is a singleton in its sample. The CDR3: CASSSEGPVKGKQYF. CDR3 coding DNA: TGTGCCAGCAGTTCAGAGGGGCCCGTTAAGGGGAAGCAGTACTTC. The chain combines TRBV6-6 with TRBJ2-7; perhaps D is TRBD1 or TRBD2 (5 bases each). CDR1 and CDR2 from the germline V gene are MNHNY and SVGAGI (reference sequence). The CDR3 loop spans 15 amino acids. V was pared by 4 bases and J by 8 bases, with 21 bases between.

V gene TRBV4-1 combines with J gene TRBJ2-7, with unresolved D. This CDR3 is built from 11 residues. Trimming cost V 8 bases and J 3 bases, with 8 bases left between them. Germline V gives CDR1 MGHRA, CDR2 YSYEKL. CDR3 nucleotide sequence: TGCGCCAGCCGCTGGATCTACGAGCAGTACTTC. Its protein product is CASRWIYEQYF.

The V and J genes are TRBV28 and TRBJ1-5; TRBD1 might be the D (5 bases). CDR3 size: 15 residues. Trimming took 4 bases from V and 0 from J, leaving 10 bases between them. Looked up from germline, CDR1 is MDHEN and CDR2 is SYDVKM. The CDR3 loop reads CASSSTDYSNQPQHF. DNA of the CDR3: TGTGCCAGCAGTTCGACAGATTATAGCAATCAGCCCCAGCATTTT.

V and J are TRBV28 and TRBJ1-1; no reliable D call. The CDR3 consists of 13 residues. Germline assignment: CDR1 MDHEN and CDR2 SYDVKM. V was pared by 6 bases and J by 3 bases, with 11 bases between. This chain's CDR3 is CASRGSWDTEAFF. In nucleotides, the CDR3 is TGTGCCAGCAGAGGGTCTTGGGACACTGAAGCTTTCTTT.

The table lists this clone with a few counts. This sequence joins TRBV9 and TRBJ2-2, with 8 bases fitting TRBD1. The J segment lost 2 bases and the V segment lost 0 bases, leaving 9 bases of the junction unmatched. The CDR3 extends over 18 amino acids. CDR1 and CDR2 from the germline V gene are SGDLS and YYNGEE. CDR3 coding DNA: TGTGCCAGCAGCGTAGGATCAGGGGGCAATCGAAACACCGGGGAGCTGTTTTTT. The encoded protein is CASSVGSGGNRNTGELFF. Full variable domain (remainder filled in from reference TRBV9 and TRBJ2-2): DSGVTQTPKHLITATGQRVTLRCSPRSGDLSVYWYQQSLDQGLQFLIQYYNGEERAKGNILERFSAQQFPDLHSELNLSSLELGDSALYFCASSVGSGGNRNTGELFFGEGSRLTVL.

The rearrangement uses TRBV7-2 and TRBJ1-5; possibly TRBD1 for D (6 bases). V lost 1 base and J 2 bases, leaving 9 bases between the germline ends. Germline V CDR1 and CDR2: SGHTA, FQGNSA. The length of the CDR3 is 15 residues. CDR3 protein: CASSLDRVGNQPQHF. The CDR3 bases are TGTGCCAGCAGCTTAGACAGGGTGGGCAATCAGCCCCAGCATTTT.

This chain joins TRBV30 and TRBJ2-3; D is unclear. The V gene lost 1 base and the J gene lost 6 bases, with 14 bases spanning the gap. This CDR3 is built from 14 residues. Germline V CDR1 and CDR2: GTSNPN, SVGIG (reference sequence). CDR3 in amino acids: CAWSEGNRMDTQYF. The CDR3 DNA reads TGTGCCTGGAGTGAGGGCAACCGTATGGATACGCAGTATTTT.

The chain employs TRBV4-1 and TRBJ2-1; D remains unclear. This CDR3 is built from 17 residues. The V gene's germline CDR1 is MGHRA and CDR2 YSYEKL. Trimming took off 0 bases at V and 0 bases at J, with 12 bases between the two ends. Here the CDR3 DNA reads TGCGCCAGCAGCCAAGAGGGGTTATCTAGCTCCTACAATGAGCAGTTCTTC. Protein: CASSQEGLSSSYNEQFF.

V and J are TRBV6-5 and TRBJ2-7; possibly TRBD2 for D (5 bases). V shed 2 bases and J shed 7 bases, with 18 bases lying between them. Germline lookup yields CDR1 MNHEY and CDR2 SVGAGI. The CDR3 contains 15 residues. This chain's CDR3 is CASSYGELAPNEQYF. DNA for the CDR3: TGTGCCAGCAGTTACGGGGAGCTAGCCCCAAATGAGCAGTACTTC.

Details on this clone: The sample contains more than one DNA sequence encoding this CDR3. The V and J genes are TRBV9 and TRBJ1-2; unclear D gene. The V end was cut by 4 bases, the J end by 4 bases, with 5 bases between. Germline loops: CDR1 SGDLS, CDR2 YYNGEE. This CDR3 region has 11 residues. The DNA of the CDR3 is TGTGCCAGCAGCCCGGGCTATGGCTACACCTTC. It yields the protein CASSPGYGYTF.

The chain uses TRBV27 and TRBJ2-7, with TRBD1 matching over 10 bases. The length of the CDR3 is 16 residues. The germline gives CDR1 MNHEY, CDR2 SMNVEV (reference sequence). The J segment lost 6 bases and the V segment lost 7 bases, leaving 15 bases of the junction unmatched. CDR3 protein: CASILAPGTGVSEQYF. CDR3 nucleotide sequence: TGTGCCAGCATCTTAGCACCCGGGACAGGGGTGTCCGAGCAGTACTTC.

The chain carries TRBV2 and TRBJ2-1; TRBD1 or TRBD2 may be the D gene (5 bases each). V was clipped by 9 bases and J by 12 bases, with 15 bases between them. The CDR3 runs 11 residues. The germline CDR1 and CDR2 sequences are SNHLY and FYNNEI. CDR3 in amino acids: CASERGAGQFF. The CDR3 bases are TGTGCCAGTGAAAGGGGCGCGGGGCAGTTCTTC.

The chain carries TRBV13 and TRBJ1-1, with 7 bases that match TRBD1. The germline gives CDR1 PRHDT, CDR2 FYEKMQ (reference sequence). V was pared by 8 bases and J by 4 bases, with 10 bases of the junction left unmatched. This CDR3 comprises 14 residues. The CDR3 sequence: CASGEGAPRTEAFF. The DNA of the CDR3 is TGTGCCAGCGGTGAGGGGGCCCCCCGCACTGAAGCTTTCTTT.

Concerning this clone itself: One junction end disagrees with the germline gene, perhaps due to a read error. The chain links TRBV5-3 to TRBJ2-5; D is possibly TRBD1 or TRBD2 (5 bases each). TRBV5-3 is given ORF status, its function remaining uncertain. The CDR3 is 11 amino acids. As DNA, the CDR3 is TGTGCCAGAAGCCCCGCCGGGACCCCGTACTTC. This gives the protein CARSPAGTPYF.

About this clone: One base away lies a much larger clone, so this may be a sequencing read error. This sample also contains other DNA sequences that code for the same CDR3. CDR3 sequence reads: CASSLEGGSSYEQYF. DNA of the CDR3: TGTGCCAGCAGCTTAGAAGGGGGAAGCTCCTACGAGCAGTACTTC. The chain recombines TRBV11-2 with TRBJ2-7, with D tentatively TRBD1 (6 bases). Trimming pared 0 bases from V and 0 bases from J, leaving 9 bases between. The CDR3 spans 15 residues. The V gene's germline CDR1 is SGHAT and CDR2 FQNNGV.

This clone was seen just once. The V gene is TRBV5-1, the J gene TRBJ2-7; the D is unclear. Germline V gene lookup returns CDR1 SGHRS and CDR2 YFSETQ. CDR3 size: 17 residues. Trimming removed 3 bases at V and 2 bases at J, with 21 bases between. The CDR3 coding sequence is TGCGCCAGCAGCTATTTCCCGTCCGGAACTACGGCCTACGAGCAGTACTTC. Protein sequence: CASSYFPSGTTAYEQYF.

In DNA, the CDR3 is TGTGCCTGGAGTTTAGAGGGCACTGAAGCTTTCTTT. The encoded protein is CAWSLEGTEAFF. This sequence joins TRBV30 and TRBJ1-1; no firm D call. Trimming cost V 2 bases and J 4 bases, with 8 bases left between them. The germline CDR1 and CDR2 sequences are GTSNPN and SVGIG (reference sequence). The CDR3 has 12 residues.

This clone was observed once. The V gene is TRBV19, the J gene TRBJ2-7, with TRBD1 matching 12 bases. This CDR3 is 16 amino acids long. V shed 3 bases and J 5 bases; nucleotides not matched to a gene: 8. CDR1 and CDR2 (germline): LNHDA, SQIVND (reference sequence). The CDR3 here is CASSIFSGQGADEQYF. DNA of the CDR3: TGTGCCAGTAGTATTTTTTCGGGACAGGGGGCGGACGAGCAGTACTTC.

This chain uses TRBV7-2 with TRBJ2-5; unclear D gene. Trimming shortened V by 2 bases and J by 3 bases, and 7 bases separated the two germline ends. Per germline, CDR1 SGHTA and CDR2 FQGNSA. The CDR3 totals 13 residues. The CDR3 nucleotides read TGTGCCAGCAGCTTAATAGGTGAAGAGACCCAGTACTTC. This translates into CASSLIGEETQYF.